This TCR beta chain was observed in a study of shared clonotypes between healthy human individuals. Approximately 30,000 T cell genomes (approximately 0.2 ug DNA) went into each sorted-subset replicate. Generated by immunoSEQ multiplex PCR, the TCRdb table keeps only in-frame clones and is missing some. The sample has roughly 2,000,000 clones, about 94% seen once. CDR1 is LGHNA, CDR2 YNFKEQ, per germline. J gave up 7 bases and V 2 bases, and 5 bases lay outside the gene matches. The CDR3 runs 13 residues. Positive CCR7 selection of CD45RO-negative cells yielded the naive CD8 cells, and terminally differentiated effector memory CD45RA+ cells were excluded. Adults of Caucasian background living in Nashville, Tennessee made up all donors. Study results and limitations: Among non-shared clonotypes, generation probabilities were lower than among those shared by all four donors. In having few donors, the study represented limited genetic and exposure-history diversity.

Comments on this clone: Its antigen remains unidentified.

Sequencing input: naive CD8+ T cells sorted from blood. V usage is TRBV4-2 and J usage is TRBJ2-7, with 7 bases that match TRBD2. This TCR came from a man aged 18 to 30 in good health. As DNA, the CDR3 is TGTGCCAGCAGCCAATCAGTTAGCGGGGAGCAGTACTTC. It codes for CASSQSVSGEQYF.